This T cell receptor (beta chain) was documented in a study of T-cell memory formation after mild COVID-19. Via MiXCR, TCRdb re-called the 5' RACE reads, giving one row per CDR3 protein. Here the sample spans 550,000 to 600,000 distinct CDR3 sequences, roughly a sixth being singletons. Source material: PBMCs or a T cell subset sorted from them (not recorded which). This sequence was found in an adult woman who had mild COVID-19 (a few samples of this study predate the infection). Cell type and time point are not known.

The chain's CDR3 is CASSPWDPTDTQYF. CDR3 sequence (DNA): TGTGCCAGCAGTCCCTGGGACCCCACAGATACGCAGTATTTT. J is TRBJ2-3 and V is TRBV12-3 or TRBV12-4; D may be TRBD1 or TRBD2 (5 bases each). There are 14 residues in the CDR3. V lost 5 bases to trimming and J lost 2 bases, with 11 bases between them.